At least ten counts were recorded for the clone carrying this T cell receptor (beta chain). Its antigen is undetermined. This sample is drawn from a study of CD8 T cells in ankylosing spondylitis. For TCR beta, libraries came from quantitative 5'-RACE with molecular barcodes. Each CDR3 protein gets one entry after TCRdb re-called the 5' RACE reads with MiXCR. The sample lists roughly 200,000 distinct CDR3 sequences, roughly 25% seen once, with more than 6.5% in the top ten. Germline CDR1 and CDR2: LGHDT and YNNKEL (reference sequence). The V gene lost 2 bases and the J gene lost 0 bases, with 20 bases spanning the gap. The length of the CDR3 is 19 residues. Whole-study results and caveats: Clones linked to disease were reported to show significant enrichment in matched ankylosing spondylitis synovial fluid. Certain motif variants had earlier appeared in reactive arthritis synovial fluid and blood. For ankylosing spondylitis blood, a TCR beta motif of several highly homologous variants appeared characteristic.

Sequencing used blood, either unsorted or a sorted T cell fraction (not recorded which). The V call is TRBV3-1, the J call TRBJ2-1; D is perhaps TRBD1 or TRBD2 (5 bases each). This receptor was identified in a male donor with ankylosing spondylitis or in good health (not recorded which). The CDR3 nucleotides read TGTGCCAGCAGCCAATTGGGGCAGCTAAAGGGACCCTCCTACAATGAGCAGTTCTTC. Translation: CASSQLGQLKGPSYNEQFF.